The rows below give T cell receptor beta chains drawn from one sample of a study of T cells after yellow fever vaccination. In TCRdb, the 5' RACE reads were re-called with MiXCR into one record per CDR3 protein. The repertoire includes around 120,000 distinct CDR3 sequences, 15% of them detected once, and around 46% sits in the top ten. The sequencing here drew on CD8+ T cells sorted from PBMCs, taken 5 days after the yellow fever booster vaccination. Receptors originate from a man younger than 30 who received the YFV17D yellow fever vaccine. The CDR3 runs from the conserved cysteine through the conserved F or W. The D gene is left open where the match is weak. Some rows have no size entry. The others give once, few or many, or a class for an expanded clone.

d_call j_call clone_size v_call cdr3_nt cdr3_aa
. TRBJ2-5 . TRBV4-1 TGCGCCAGCAGCCAGTCCCCAGGGCAAGAGACCCAGTACTTC CASSQSPGQETQYF
TRBD1 TRBJ1-2 . TRBV4-1 TGCGCCAGCAGCCAAGGAAACCGGGACAGGGGGGCCATCTATGGCTACACCTTC CASSQGNRDRGAIYGYTF
. TRBJ1-3 few TRBV19 TGTGCCAGCAATCGCGATTCTGGAAACACCATATATTTT CASNRDSGNTIYF
. TRBJ2-1 . TRBV19 TGTGCCAGTAGTAGGCGGTCTACGGATGAGCAGTTCTTC CASSRRSTDEQFF
. TRBJ1-5 few TRBV7-8 TGTGCCAGCAGCTTATATCAGAGCAATCAGCCCCAGCATTTT CASSLYQSNQPQHF
TRBD1 TRBJ2-3 . TRBV6-6 TGTGCCAGCATACCCGCTCCCGGGACAGGGCGTACAGATACGCAGTATTTT CASIPAPGTGRTDTQYF
TRBD2 TRBJ2-7 few TRBV10-3 TGTGCCATCAGTGAGTCGATTAGCGGGTCCTCCTACGAGCAGTACTTC CAISESISGSSYEQYF
. TRBJ1-1 few TRBV4-1 TGCGCCAGCAGCCTCTATGCGGGGGACACTGAAGCTTTCTTT CASSLYAGDTEAFF
. TRBJ1-2 few TRBV5-4 TGTGCCAGCAGCTTGCCCTGGACAGAGACTAACTATGGCTACACCTTC CASSLPWTETNYGYTF
. TRBJ1-1 few TRBV4-3 TGCGCCAGCAGCCAAGATCTGGGAACTGAAGCTTTCTTT CASSQDLGTEAFF
. TRBJ2-4 few TRBV3-1 TGTGCCAGCAGCCAACTGAGGGCTAGGGAAAACATTCAGTACTTC CASSQLRARENIQYF
. TRBJ1-1 . TRBV6-5 TGTGCCAGCAGTTACTCTCTAAGAGACATGAACACTGAAGCTTTCTTT CASSYSLRDMNTEAFF
TRBD1 TRBJ2-2 few TRBV5-5 TGTGCCAGCAGCAAACCGGGACAGGGGTACACCGGGGAGCTGTTTTTT CASSKPGQGYTGELFF
TRBD1 TRBJ2-3 many TRBV15 TGTGCCACCAGCAGGCCGGGACAGAGCACAGATACGCAGTATTTT CATSRPGQSTDTQYF
. TRBJ1-5 . TRBV12-3/TRBV12-4 TGTGCCAGCAGGAAAAGGGGCAATCAGCCCCAGCATTTT CASRKRGNQPQHF
. TRBJ1-3 few TRBV7-9 TGTGCCAGCAGCCATGCCGGACGGGGGAACACCATATATTTT CASSHAGRGNTIYF
. TRBJ1-4 few TRBV7-8 TGTGCCAGCAGCTCCTCCGCGGGGGCGACTAATGAAAAACTGTTTTTT CASSSSAGATNEKLFF
TRBD1 TRBJ2-3 . TRBV12-3/TRBV12-4 TGTGCCAGCACCTCCTTGGGACAGGGGACAGGTACGCAGTATTTT CASTSLGQGTGTQYF
. TRBJ2-3 many TRBV4-1 TGCGCCAGCAGCCAAGATTTTTCAGTTCTACTCACAGATACGCAGTATTTT CASSQDFSVLLTDTQYF
. TRBJ2-7 few TRBV7-2 TGTGCCAGCAGCTTGGATGCGGGGCGTCTCCTCGAGCAGTACTTC CASSLDAGRLLEQYF
TRBD1 TRBJ1-6 . TRBV5-6 TGTGCCAGCACCTGGGGGACAGGGCTGAATTCACCCCTCCACTTT CASTWGTGLNSPLHF
TRBD1 TRBJ2-3 . TRBV6-5 TGTGCCAGCAGTTACGAACAGGGGCAACCTAGCACAGATACGCAGTATTTT CASSYEQGQPSTDTQYF
. TRBJ2-7 many TRBV29-1 TGCAGCGTTGTTAGGCCTGAAGCCTACGAGCAGTACTTC CSVVRPEAYEQYF
. TRBJ1-2 few TRBV10-3 TGTGCCATCAAGACAGAGGATGGCTACACCTTC CAIKTEDGYTF
. TRBJ1-1 many TRBV4-1 TGCGCCAGCAGCCAAGAGAGTGGGGGTGGCATGAACACTGAAGCTTTCTTT CASSQESGGGMNTEAFF
. TRBJ2-2 . TRBV6-6 TGTGCCAGCATAGTCGGCCTGTACACCGGGGAGCTGTTTTTT CASIVGLYTGELFF
TRBD2 TRBJ2-4 . TRBV11-1 TGTGCCAGCAGCCCTACTAGCGTTGGAATCATTCAGTACTTC CASSPTSVGIIQYF
. TRBJ1-1 few TRBV7-9 TGTGCCAGCAGCTTAAGTCCGCGGACTGTCAGTGAAGCTTTCTTT CASSLSPRTVSEAFF
. TRBJ2-2 . TRBV18 TGTGCCAGCTCACCCCACCCCACCATTAAGGGCACCGGGGAGCTGTTTTTT CASSPHPTIKGTGELFF
TRBD1 TRBJ2-1 . TRBV12-3/TRBV12-4 TGTGCCAGCAGTACCCGTACGGGACAGAGATACAATGAGCAGTTCTTC CASSTRTGQRYNEQFF
. TRBJ1-1 few TRBV4-2 TGTGCCAGCAGCCAAGAAAGTAATCTAAGAGGGGCTTTCTTT CASSQESNLRGAFF
. TRBJ1-2 . TRBV9 TGTGCCAGCAGCGCCGAGGACCCAGCTAACTATGGCTACACCTTC CASSAEDPANYGYTF
TRBD1 TRBJ1-4 . TRBV29-1 TGCAGCGCGTCTCTTCGGGACAGTAATGAAAAACTGTTTTTT CSASLRDSNEKLFF
TRBD1 TRBJ2-7 few TRBV12-3/TRBV12-4 TGTGCCAGCAGCCCACAGGGGATCGAGCAGTACTTC CASSPQGIEQYF
TRBD1 TRBJ2-3 few TRBV7-2 TGTGCCAGCAGCCTGCAGGGGGCGTGGGGCACAGATACGCAGTATTTT CASSLQGAWGTDTQYF
TRBD1 TRBJ2-1 many TRBV7-6 TGTGCCAGCAGCTTAAGACAGGGGGCCTATGAGCAGTTCTTC CASSLRQGAYEQFF
TRBD1 TRBJ2-7 many TRBV29-1 TGCAGCGTTTCACCCGGGACAGGCCCCGAGCAGTACTTC CSVSPGTGPEQYF
. TRBJ2-3 . TRBV27 TGTGCCAGCAGTCCAGAGTTATACAGGGTAGATACGCAGTATTTT CASSPELYRVDTQYF
. TRBJ2-7 few TRBV5-1 TGCGCCAGCAGCTTTGGGGTGGGGAACTACGAGCAGTACTTC CASSFGVGNYEQYF
. TRBJ2-5 many TRBV15 TGTGCCACCAGCAGAGATCGGCGGCCCCAAGAGACCCAGTACTTC CATSRDRRPQETQYF
. TRBJ2-5 few TRBV12-3/TRBV12-4 TGTGCCAGCAGTCCGGGGCAGCAAGAGACCCAGTACTTC CASSPGQQETQYF
. TRBJ1-1 . TRBV13 TGTGCCAGCAGCCCCCGACAGCTGAACACTGAAGCTTTCTTT CASSPRQLNTEAFF
. TRBJ1-5 few TRBV12-3/TRBV12-4 TGTGCCAGCAGTTATTTGGGTCAGCCCCAGCATTTT CASSYLGQPQHF
. TRBJ2-2 few TRBV7-6 TGTGCCAGCAGCCCGGGGAGCCGGGAGCTGTTTTTT CASSPGSRELFF
. TRBJ2-7 . TRBV4-1 TGCGCCAGCAGCCAAAGGGCCTCGAACTCCTACGAGCAGTACTTC CASSQRASNSYEQYF
. TRBJ2-1 few TRBV6-6 TGTGCCAGCAGTTCTCTCGGGGGCAGCTCCTACAATGAGCAGTTCTTC CASSSLGGSSYNEQFF
. TRBJ2-3 few TRBV4-1 TGCGCCAGCAGCCAAGACCTGGACGGGAATACGCAGTATTTT CASSQDLDGNTQYF
TRBD1 TRBJ1-2 few TRBV5-1 TGCGCCAGCAGCTTGGAAACAGGGGCAAACTATGGCTACACCTTC CASSLETGANYGYTF
. TRBJ1-1 few TRBV30 TGTGCCTGGGACGGAGGGAACACTGAAGCTTTCTTT CAWDGGNTEAFF